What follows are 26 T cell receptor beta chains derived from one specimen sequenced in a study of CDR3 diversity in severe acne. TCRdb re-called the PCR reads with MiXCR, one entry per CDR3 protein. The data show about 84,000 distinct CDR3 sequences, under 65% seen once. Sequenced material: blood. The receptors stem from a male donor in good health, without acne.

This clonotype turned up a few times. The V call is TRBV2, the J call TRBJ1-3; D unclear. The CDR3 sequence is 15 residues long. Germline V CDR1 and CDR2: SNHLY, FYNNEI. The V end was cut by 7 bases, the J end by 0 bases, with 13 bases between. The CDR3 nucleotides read TGTGCCAGCAACCTACAGAAATACTCTGGAAACACCATATATTTT. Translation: CASNLQKYSGNTIYF.

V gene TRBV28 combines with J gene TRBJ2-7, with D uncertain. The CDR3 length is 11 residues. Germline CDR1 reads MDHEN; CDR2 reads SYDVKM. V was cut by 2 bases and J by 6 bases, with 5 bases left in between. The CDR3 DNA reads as TGTGCCAGCAGTTTACAGGTCGAGCAGTACTTC. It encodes CASSLQVEQYF.

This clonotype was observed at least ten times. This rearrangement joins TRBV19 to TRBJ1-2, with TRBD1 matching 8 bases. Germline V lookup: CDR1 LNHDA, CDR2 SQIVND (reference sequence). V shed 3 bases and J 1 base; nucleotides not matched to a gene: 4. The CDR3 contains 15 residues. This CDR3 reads CASSIPTGVNYGYTF. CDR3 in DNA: TGTGCCAGTAGTATCCCGACAGGGGTTAACTATGGCTACACCTTC.

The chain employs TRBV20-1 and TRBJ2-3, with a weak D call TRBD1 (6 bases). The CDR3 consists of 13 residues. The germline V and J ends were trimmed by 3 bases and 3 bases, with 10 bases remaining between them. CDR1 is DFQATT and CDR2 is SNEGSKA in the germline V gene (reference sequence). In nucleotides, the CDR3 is TGCAGTGCTAGGGCAGGGGTAACAGATACGCAGTATTTT. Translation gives CSARAGVTDTQYF.

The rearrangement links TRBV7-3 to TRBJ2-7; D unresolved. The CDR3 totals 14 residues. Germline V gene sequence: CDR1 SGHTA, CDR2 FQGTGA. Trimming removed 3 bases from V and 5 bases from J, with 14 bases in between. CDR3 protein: CASSLDLHDDEQYF. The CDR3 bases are TGTGCCAGCAGCTTGGACCTACATGACGACGAGCAGTACTTC. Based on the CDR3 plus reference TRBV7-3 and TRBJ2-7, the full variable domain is GAGVSQTPSNKVTEKGKYVELRCDPISGHTALYWYRQSLGQGPEFLIYFQGTGAADDSGLPNDRFFAVRPEGSVSTLKIQRTERGDSAVYLCASSLDLHDDEQYFGPGTRLTVT.

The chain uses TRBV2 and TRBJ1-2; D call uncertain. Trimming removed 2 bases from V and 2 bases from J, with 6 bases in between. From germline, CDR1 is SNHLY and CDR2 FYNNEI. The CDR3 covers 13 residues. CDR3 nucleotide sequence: TGTGCCAGCAGTGAAACCTGGAACTATGGCTACACCTTC. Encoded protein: CASSETWNYGYTF.

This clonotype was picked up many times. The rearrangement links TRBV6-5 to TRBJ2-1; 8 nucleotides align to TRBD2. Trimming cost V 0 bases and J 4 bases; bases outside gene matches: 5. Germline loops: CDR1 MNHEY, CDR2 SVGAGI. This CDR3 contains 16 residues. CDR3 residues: CASSYSTSGGYNEQFF. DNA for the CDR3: TGTGCCAGCAGTTACTCTACTAGCGGAGGTTACAATGAGCAGTTCTTC.

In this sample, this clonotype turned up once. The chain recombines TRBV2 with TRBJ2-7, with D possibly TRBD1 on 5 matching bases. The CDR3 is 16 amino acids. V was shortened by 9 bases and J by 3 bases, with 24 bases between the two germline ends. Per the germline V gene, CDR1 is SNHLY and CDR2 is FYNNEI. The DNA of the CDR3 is TGTGCCAGTTCCGCCAGGGCGTCACCTAACTGCTACGAGCAGTACTTC. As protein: CASSARASPNCYEQYF.

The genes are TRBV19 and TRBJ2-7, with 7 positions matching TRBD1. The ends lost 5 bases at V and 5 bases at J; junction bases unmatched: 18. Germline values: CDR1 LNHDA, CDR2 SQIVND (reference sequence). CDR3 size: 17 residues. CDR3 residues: CASSPGQGEPGANEQYF. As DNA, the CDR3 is TGTGCCAGTAGTCCTGGGCAGGGGGAGCCTGGGGCCAACGAGCAGTACTTC.

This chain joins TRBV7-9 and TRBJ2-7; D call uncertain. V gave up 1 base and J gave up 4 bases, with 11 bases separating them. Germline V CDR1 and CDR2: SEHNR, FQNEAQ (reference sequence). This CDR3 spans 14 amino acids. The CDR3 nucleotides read TGTGCCAGCAGCTTAGACGGCCGGGCGTACGAGCAGTACTTC. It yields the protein CASSLDGRAYEQYF.

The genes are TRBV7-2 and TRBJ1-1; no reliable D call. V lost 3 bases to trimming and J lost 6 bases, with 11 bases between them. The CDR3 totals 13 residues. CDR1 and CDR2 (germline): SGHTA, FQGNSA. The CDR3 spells CASSFTVFSEAFF. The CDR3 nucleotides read TGTGCCAGCAGCTTTACAGTATTCTCTGAAGCTTTCTTT. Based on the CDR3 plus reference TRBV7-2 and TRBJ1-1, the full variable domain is GAGVSQSPSNKVTEKGKDVELRCDPISGHTALYWYRQSLGQGLEFLIYFQGNSAPDKSGLPSDRFSAERTGGSVSTLTIQRTQQEDSAVYLCASSFTVFSEAFFGQGTRLTVV.

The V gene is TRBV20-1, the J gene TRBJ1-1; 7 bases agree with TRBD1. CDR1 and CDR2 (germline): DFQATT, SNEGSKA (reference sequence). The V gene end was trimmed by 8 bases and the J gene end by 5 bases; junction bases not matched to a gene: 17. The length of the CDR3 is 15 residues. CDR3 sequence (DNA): TGCAGTCTCTACAGGGGCGTTAATCAAACAACTGAAGCTTTCTTT. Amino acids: CSLYRGVNQTTEAFF.

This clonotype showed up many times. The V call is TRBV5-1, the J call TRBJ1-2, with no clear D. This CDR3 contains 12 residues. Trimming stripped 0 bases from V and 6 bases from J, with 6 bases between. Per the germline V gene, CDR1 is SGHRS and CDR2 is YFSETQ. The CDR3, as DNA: TGCGCCAGCAGCTTGGGAGTTGATGGCTACACCTTC. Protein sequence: CASSLGVDGYTF.

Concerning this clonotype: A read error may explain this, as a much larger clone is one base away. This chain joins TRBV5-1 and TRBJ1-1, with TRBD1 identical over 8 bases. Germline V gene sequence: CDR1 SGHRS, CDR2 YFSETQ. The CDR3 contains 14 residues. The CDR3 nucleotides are TGCGCCGGCAGTTTGAACCAGGGGGCCGCTGAAGCTTTCTTT. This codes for CAGSLNQGAAEAFF.

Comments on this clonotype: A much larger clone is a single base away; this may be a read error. The CDR3 DNA is TGTGTCTCCCAGGAGCGGGGGGGCACAGATACGCAGTATTTT. Translation gives CVSQERGGTDTQYF. This chain links TRBV6-1 with TRBJ2-3; 9 nucleotides align to TRBD2. This CDR3 spans 14 amino acids. Germline loops: CDR1 MNHNS, CDR2 SASEGT.

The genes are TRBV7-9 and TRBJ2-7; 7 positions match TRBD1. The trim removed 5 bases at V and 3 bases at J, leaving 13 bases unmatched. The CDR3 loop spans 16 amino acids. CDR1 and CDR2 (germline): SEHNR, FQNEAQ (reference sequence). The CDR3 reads CASSPRGSSEGYEQYF. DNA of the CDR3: TGTGCCAGCAGCCCCAGGGGGTCCTCAGAAGGCTACGAGCAGTACTTC.

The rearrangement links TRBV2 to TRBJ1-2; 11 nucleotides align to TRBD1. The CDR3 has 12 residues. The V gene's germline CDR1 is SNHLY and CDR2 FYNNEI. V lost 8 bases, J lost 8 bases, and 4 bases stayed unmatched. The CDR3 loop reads CASRTGGDGYTF. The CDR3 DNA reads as TGTGCCAGCCGGACAGGGGGCGACGGCTACACCTTC.

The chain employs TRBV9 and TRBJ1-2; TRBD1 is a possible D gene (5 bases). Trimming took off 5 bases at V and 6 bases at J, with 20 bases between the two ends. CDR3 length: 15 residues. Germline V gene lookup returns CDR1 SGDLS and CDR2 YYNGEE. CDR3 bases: TGTGCCAGCAGTCCACTCAGGGTGGGAAAGGATGGCTACACCTTC. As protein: CASSPLRVGKDGYTF.

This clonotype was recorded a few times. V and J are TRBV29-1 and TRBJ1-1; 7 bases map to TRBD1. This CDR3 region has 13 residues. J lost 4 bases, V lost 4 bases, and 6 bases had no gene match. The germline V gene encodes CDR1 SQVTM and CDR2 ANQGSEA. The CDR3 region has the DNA TGCAGCGTTGGACAGGGAGTGAGCACTGAAGCTTTCTTT. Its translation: CSVGQGVSTEAFF.

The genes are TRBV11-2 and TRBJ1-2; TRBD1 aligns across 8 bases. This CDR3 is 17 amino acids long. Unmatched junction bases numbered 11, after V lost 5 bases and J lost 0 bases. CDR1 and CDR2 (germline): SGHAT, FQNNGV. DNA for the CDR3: TGTGCCAGCAGCATTAGGGACAGGAGTTCAGCTAACTATGGCTACACCTTC. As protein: CASSIRDRSSANYGYTF.

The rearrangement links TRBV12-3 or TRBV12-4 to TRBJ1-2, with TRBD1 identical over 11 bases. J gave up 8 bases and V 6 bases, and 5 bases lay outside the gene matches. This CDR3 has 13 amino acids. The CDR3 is CASSLDRGPGYTF. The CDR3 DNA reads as TGTGCCAGCAGCCTGGACAGGGGGCCCGGCTACACCTTC.

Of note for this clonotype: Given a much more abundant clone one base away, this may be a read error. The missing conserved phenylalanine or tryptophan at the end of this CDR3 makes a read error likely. The CDR3 is CASTLSDGSPLHS. For the CDR3, the DNA is TGTGCCAGCACCCTTAGCGATGGGTCACCCCTCCACTCT. The chain links TRBV25-1 to TRBJ1-6; D is unclear. The CDR3 has 13 amino acids. In germline, CDR1 is MGHDK, CDR2 SYGVNS. V was trimmed by 7 bases and J by 10 bases, leaving 14 bases between them.

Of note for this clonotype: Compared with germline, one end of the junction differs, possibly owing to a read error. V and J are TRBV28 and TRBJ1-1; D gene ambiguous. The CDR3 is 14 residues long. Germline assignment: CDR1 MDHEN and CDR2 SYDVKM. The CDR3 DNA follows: TGCGCCAGCAGTTTAGCTCGCAGGAACACTGAAGCTTTCTTT. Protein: CASSLARRNTEAFF.

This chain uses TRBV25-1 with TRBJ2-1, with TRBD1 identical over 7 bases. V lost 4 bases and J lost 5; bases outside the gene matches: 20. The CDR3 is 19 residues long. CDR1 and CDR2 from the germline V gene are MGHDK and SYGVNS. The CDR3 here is CASSASPRARDSLNNEQFF. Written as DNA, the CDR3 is TGTGCCAGCAGTGCTAGCCCAAGAGCCCGGGACAGCCTGAACAATGAGCAGTTCTTC. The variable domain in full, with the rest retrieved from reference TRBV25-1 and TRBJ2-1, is EADIYQTPRYLVIGTGKKITLECSQTMGHDKMYWYQQDPGMELHLIHYSYGVNSTEKGDLSSESTVSRIRTEHFPLTLESARPSHTSQYLCASSASPRARDSLNNEQFFGPGTRLTVL.

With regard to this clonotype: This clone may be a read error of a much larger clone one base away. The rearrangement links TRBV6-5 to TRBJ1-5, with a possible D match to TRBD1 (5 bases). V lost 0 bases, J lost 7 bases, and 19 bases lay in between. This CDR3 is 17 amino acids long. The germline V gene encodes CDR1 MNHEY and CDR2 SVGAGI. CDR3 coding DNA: TGTGCCAGCAGTTACTCGACCAGGGCGAGATTCGGGCAGCCCCAGCATTTT. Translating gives CASSYSTRARFGQPQHF.

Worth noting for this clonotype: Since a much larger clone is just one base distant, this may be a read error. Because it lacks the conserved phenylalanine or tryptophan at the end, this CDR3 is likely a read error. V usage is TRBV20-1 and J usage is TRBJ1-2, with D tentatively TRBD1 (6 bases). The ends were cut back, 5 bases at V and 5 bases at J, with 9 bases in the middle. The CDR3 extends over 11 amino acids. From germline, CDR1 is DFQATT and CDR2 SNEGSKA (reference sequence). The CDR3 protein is CSADQGYGYTL. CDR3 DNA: TGCAGTGCTGACCAGGGGTATGGCTACACCCTC.